This TCR beta chain was recorded in a study of regulatory T cells in long-lasting Graves disease. Time point denoted: persistent/refractory GD, antithyroid drugs over 5 years with positive TRAb. The TCR library was made from RNA extracted from PBMCs. Arm-PCR of CDR3 regions with iRepertoire HTBI primers generated TCR beta libraries. TCRdb re-called the multiplex PCR reads with MiXCR, one entry per CDR3 protein. Of roughly 500,000 distinct CDR3 sequences in the sample, less than 25% were seen once. CDR1 and CDR2 (germline): GTSNPN, SVGIG (reference sequence). CDR3 length equals 16 residues. J lost 2 bases, V lost 5 bases, and 11 bases had no gene match.

Sample: peripheral blood mononuclear cells (PBMCs), taken when the disease was refractory, from a patient treated with antithyroid drugs. This clonotype was sampled from a female donor with Graves disease. This chain uses TRBV30 with TRBJ1-5; 8 bases are shared with TRBD1. CDR3 in DNA: TGTGCCTGGTCCTATAATCAGGGGGCTCGCAATCAGCCCCAGCATTTT. The encoded protein is CAWSYNQGARNQPQHF.